Described below is a single T cell receptor (beta chain) sequence and its context. Its antigen is currently not known. Base qualities are not recorded, but no much larger clone differs from it by a single base. These data come from a study of blood T cell repertoires in COVID-19 (dated by TCRdb to the early 2020s). With respect to the entire study: Samples covering the acute and convalescent phases of COVID-19 were provided by collaborators in the United States, Italy and Spain. The material from the prospective study consisted of cDNA or gDNA derived from T cells, B-cell-depleted T cells, or PBMCs. Deeply sampled blood TCRbeta repertoires from subjects exposed to, actively infected with, or recovered from COVID-19 were included in the dataset. A freely available public database, intended as a resource for researchers studying the immune response to SARS-CoV-2, is where the repertoires were released. Samples came from the ongoing ImmuneRACE study (first 160 participants) plus 1,254 subjects from 6 global collaborators. A de-identified subject ID, COVID-19 status, age in years and sex were almost always included in the sample metadata. Where HLA class I and class II types were available, the types were taken from metadata supplied by the sample provider, not from assay-based typing.

V was cut back by 2 bases and J by 0 bases, leaving a gap of 16 bases between them. The CDR3 covers 17 residues, taking in both the cysteine and the phenylalanine. The only DNA kept is the CDR3, 51 bases in frame from the first base. According to the germline V gene (reference sequence), CDR1 reads LNHDA and CDR2 reads SQIVND. Overall study results and their limits: How much clinical and demographic metadata was included differed by source and by participant, and the metadata was provided uncurated.

The collaborating institutions used their own protocols to collect whole blood in K2EDTA tubes. Collaborator samples were shipped for TCRbeta analysis as frozen whole blood, isolated PBMCs, or DNA extracted from either sample type. The immunoSEQ Assay, a bias-controlled multiplex PCR, was used to amplify TCRbeta CDR3 regions from genomic DNA. Under the source paper's analysis protocol: Within the assay, amplification of reference gene primers was used to estimate how many nucleated cells each sample contained. Sequence reads were collapsed and filtered to measure the absolute abundance of every unique TCRbeta CDR3 rearrangement. Productive Simpson clonality was computed per sample as the square root of Simpson's diversity index over productive rearrangements. The source is immuneACCESS, and TCRdb retained only in-frame sequences with V and J called. Part of the clones is not carried over; for the studies checked, unresolved V genes explain less than half of this, and the remainder is unexplained. V, J and clone size are those of that table, while D and trimming were read from the DNA. Here the sample has approximately 280,000 clones; 70% to 90% occur a single time. The ten largest clones capture about 11% of the sample.

This sequence uses TRBV19 and TRBJ1-1; TRBD1 might be the D gene, on 6 matching bases. The sequencing input was peripheral blood. The receptor was derived from a woman in her 70s with acute or convalescent COVID-19. The CDR3 amino acid sequence is: CASSIRGQGFMNTEAFF. The DNA sequence is as follows: TGTGCCAGTAGTATACGAGGGCAGGGGTTCATGAACACTGAAGCTTTCTTT. When the CDR3 is completed using the reference TRBV19 and TRBJ1-1 genes on either side, the full variable domain is DGGITQSPKYLFRKEGQNVTLSCEQNLNHDAMYWYRQDPGQGLRLIYYSQIVNDFQKGDIAEGYSVSREKKESFPLTVTSAQKNPTAFYLCASSIRGQGFMNTEAFFGQGTRLTVV.